This T cell receptor (beta chain) was observed in a study of identifying expanded T cells in peripheral blood. No infections or other immune events were documented during collection. TCRdb's copy holds only in-frame clones and misses some; the assay was immunoSEQ multiplex PCR. Of nearly 60,000 clones in the sample, roughly 90% were seen once. V dropped 4 bases and J dropped 8 bases, with 12 bases sitting between them. The CDR3 is made up of 13 amino acids. Per germline, CDR1 ENHRY and CDR2 SYGVKD. A few counts support this clone. Its cognate antigen is unknown. Whole-study results and caveats: Differentially abundant clones: 0.95 to 1.5 between replicates, just under 17 at around 15 days, approximately 19 at four. Clone count variance between roughly two-week samples rose with total template count.

V gene TRBV10-3 combines with J gene TRBJ2-1; D unresolved. The clonotype originates from a person aged 18 to 70 in good health. Input material: blood. CDR3 sequence reads: CAISGVPTDEQFF. The CDR3 DNA reads TGTGCCATCAGTGGGGTTCCGACGGATGAGCAGTTCTTC.